This T cell receptor beta chain stems from a study of CD8 T cells in ankylosing spondylitis. One entry per CDR3 protein, called by TCRdb with MiXCR from the 5' RACE reads. The sample has approximately 210,000 distinct CDR3 sequences, about 13% seen once. The CDR3 contains 15 residues. V dropped 3 bases and J dropped 15; count of bases not matched to a gene: 19. CDR1 and CDR2 (germline): DFQATT, SNEGSKA (reference sequence). This clonotype was recorded a few times. The source is a male donor with ankylosing spondylitis or in good health (not recorded which). The J gene is TRBJ2-1, the V gene TRBV20-1, with 8 positions matching TRBD2. The source material was blood, either unsorted or a sorted T cell fraction (not recorded which). The DNA for the CDR3 is TGCAGTGCTAGGATAAATAGCGTAGGGCGGGAGGATCGGTTCTTC. Translation gives CSARINSVGREDRFF.